These 19 T cell receptor beta chains share one sample of origin, sequenced in a study of preoperative IRX-2 immunotherapy in early breast cancer. TCRdb's table, derived via immunoSEQ multiplex PCR, lists solely in-frame clones and lacks some. Of around 35,000 clones listed, about 96% are singletons. Treatment: preoperative locoregional IRX-2 cytokine immunotherapy. The material was obtained from a patient treated with IRX-2 immunotherapy. The receptors derive from a human donor with breast cancer.

The gene calls are TRBV5-1 and TRBJ2-3; a possible D gene is TRBD1 (6 bases). The CDR3 length is 15 residues. The V end was cut by 1 base, the J end by 0 bases, with 9 bases between. CDR1 and CDR2 (germline): SGHRS, YFSETQ. CDR3 nucleotide sequence: TGCGCCAGCAGCTTGAAGGGGGACAGCACAGATACGCAGTATTTT. Protein: CASSLKGDSTDTQYF.

In DNA, the CDR3 is TGTGCCAGCAGCTTGGAGGCACTAGCGGTGAACAATGAGCAGTTCTTC. Translated: CASSLEALAVNNEQFF. The rearrangement joins TRBV5-6 to TRBJ2-1; 8 bases are shared with TRBD2. After removal of 0 bases from V and 5 bases from J, the junction contained 7 bases not matched to a gene. The V gene's germline CDR1 is SGHDT and CDR2 YYEEEE. The CDR3 extends over 16 amino acids.

This sequence joins TRBV5-4 and TRBJ2-2; 7 nucleotides agree with TRBD1. Losses at the gene ends were 4 bases for V and 4 bases for J; bases not matched to a gene: 7. The CDR3 contains 15 residues. Looked up from germline, CDR1 is SGHNT and CDR2 is YYREEE (reference sequence). The CDR3 nucleotides read TGTGCCAGCAGCCCTACGACAGGGCCCACCGGGGAGCTGTTTTTT. Translated, it gives CASSPTTGPTGELFF.

The chain combines TRBV5-1 with TRBJ1-2, with 7 bases matching TRBD1. The trim removed 5 bases at V and 6 bases at J, leaving 16 bases unmatched. CDR1 and CDR2 (germline): SGHRS, YFSETQ. This CDR3 has 16 residues. CDR3 DNA sequence: TGCGCCAGCAGAGGGGGCAGGGGCTCCTCTACGCATGGCTACACCTTC. Its protein product is CASRGGRGSSTHGYTF.

This chain uses TRBV7-2 with TRBJ1-2, with D maybe TRBD1 (6 bases). The CDR3 has 15 amino acids. CDR1 SGHTA and CDR2 FQGNSA come from the germline V gene. The V gene lost 0 bases and the J gene lost 3 bases, with 11 bases spanning the gap. The CDR3 here is CASSLARGSYYGYTF. The CDR3 DNA reads as TGTGCCAGCAGCTTAGCCAGGGGATCTTACTATGGCTACACCTTC.

The rearrangement uses TRBV9 and TRBJ2-3; weak D call: TRBD2 (6 bases). The germline CDR1 and CDR2 sequences are SGDLS and YYNGEE. This CDR3 contains 15 residues. Between the trimmed V and J ends, which lost 0 bases and 1 base, there was a span of 9 bases. The CDR3 DNA reads as TGTGCCAGCAGCGTAGCGGGGAGGCGCACAGATACGCAGTATTTT. This encodes CASSVAGRRTDTQYF.

The J gene is TRBJ2-1, the V gene TRBV19, with D possibly being TRBD1 (6 bases). Per the germline V gene, CDR1 is LNHDA and CDR2 is SQIVND (reference sequence). This CDR3 contains 14 residues. The ends were cut back, 8 bases at V and 3 bases at J, with 14 bases in the middle. The CDR3 reads CASGDRLIYNEQFF. The CDR3 bases are TGTGCCAGTGGAGACAGGTTAATCTACAATGAGCAGTTCTTC.

The chain couples TRBV2 to TRBJ2-1, with D maybe TRBD1 (6 bases). The CDR3 has 15 residues. CDR1 SNHLY and CDR2 FYNNEI come from the germline V gene. The ends were cut back, 7 bases at V and 8 bases at J, with 21 bases in the middle. The CDR3 DNA reads TGTGCCAGCACCGTAATCCCAGGGGTCTTCGATGAGCAGTTCTTC. It yields the protein CASTVIPGVFDEQFF.

The V and J genes are TRBV9 and TRBJ2-7, with a weak D call TRBD1 (6 bases). Per the germline V gene, CDR1 is SGDLS and CDR2 is YYNGEE. The CDR3 runs to 13 residues. With 0 bases removed from V and 5 bases from J, the gap between germline ends came to 9 bases. CDR3 bases: TGTGCCAGCAGCGTAGGTGGGACAAACGAGCAGTACTTC. Encoded protein: CASSVGGTNEQYF. The whole variable domain, filled in from reference TRBV9 and TRBJ2-7, reads DSGVTQTPKHLITATGQRVTLRCSPRSGDLSVYWYQQSLDQGLQFLIQYYNGEERAKGNILERFSAQQFPDLHSELNLSSLELGDSALYFCASSVGGTNEQYFGPGTRLTVT.

The V and J genes are TRBV4-1 and TRBJ1-1, with TRBD1 matching 7 bases. Germline loops: CDR1 MGHRA, CDR2 YSYEKL. The ends lost 0 bases at V and 8 bases at J; junction bases unmatched: 6. The CDR3 has 14 amino acids. As DNA, the CDR3 is TGCGCCAGCAGCCAAGAACAGGAGGGGGCGGAAGCTTTCTTT. It specifies CASSQEQEGAEAFF.

The chain uses TRBV2 and TRBJ1-5; D is uncertain. The CDR3 loop spans 13 amino acids. Germline V gives CDR1 SNHLY, CDR2 FYNNEI. V shed 6 bases and J shed 2 bases, with 8 bases lying between them. CDR3 sequence reads: CASSVFGNQPQHF. In DNA form, the CDR3 reads TGTGCCAGCAGCGTATTCGGCAATCAGCCCCAGCATTTT.

The rearrangement links TRBV6-5 to TRBJ2-3, with a tentative D call TRBD2 (6 bases). The CDR3 has 14 amino acids. CDR1 and CDR2 (germline): MNHEY, SVGAGI. Trimming cost V 8 bases and J 3 bases, with 15 bases left between them. The chain's CDR3 is CASSRDRGTDTQYF. In DNA form, the CDR3 reads TGTGCCAGCTCTCGCGATCGGGGGACAGATACGCAGTATTTT.

This chain connects TRBV2 to TRBJ1-1; TRBD1 agrees at 8 bases. Germline CDR1 SNHLY, CDR2 FYNNEI. The CDR3 is 21 residues long. Germline trimming cut 5 bases from V and 0 bases from J; bases unmatched to any gene: 23. CDR3 region: CASSKRGRGSDRDPLNTEAFF. In nucleotides, the CDR3 is TGTGCCAGCAGTAAAAGGGGACGCGGGTCGGACAGGGATCCTTTGAACACTGAAGCTTTCTTT. Based on the CDR3 plus reference TRBV2 and TRBJ1-1, the full variable domain is EPEVTQTPSHQVTQMGQEVILRCVPISNHLYFYWYRQILGQKVEFLVSFYNNEISEKSEIFDDQFSVERPDGSNFTLKIRSTKLEDSAMYFCASSKRGRGSDRDPLNTEAFFGQGTRLTVV.

The chain links TRBV19 to TRBJ2-5; D unclear. V lost 1 base to trimming and J lost 5 bases, with 5 bases between them. Germline lookup yields CDR1 LNHDA and CDR2 SQIVND (reference sequence). The CDR3 length is 12 residues. In nucleotides, the CDR3 is TGTGCCAGTAGTATAGGCACCGAGACCCAGTACTTC. It codes for CASSIGTETQYF.

This chain links TRBV6-6 with TRBJ1-5; D call uncertain. V was trimmed by 5 bases and J by 3 bases, leaving 8 bases between them. The V gene's germline CDR1 is MNHNY and CDR2 SVGAGI (reference sequence). This CDR3 has 13 residues. In nucleotides, the CDR3 is TGTGCCAGCAGTGTCCCAATCAATCAGCCCCAGCATTTT. Encoded protein: CASSVPINQPQHF.

The V and J genes are TRBV28 and TRBJ2-3, with 8 bases matching TRBD1. With V trimmed by 10 bases and J by 4 bases, 10 bases remained unmatched. This CDR3 region has 14 residues. Looked up from germline, CDR1 is MDHEN and CDR2 is SYDVKM. The CDR3: CATKQGGVADTQYF. CDR3 DNA: TGTGCCACCAAACAGGGGGGTGTCGCAGATACGCAGTATTTT.

The chain links TRBV6-1 to TRBJ1-1, with a possible D match to TRBD1 (5 bases). The CDR3 covers 14 residues. Germline V gene data show CDR1 as MNHNS and CDR2 as SASEGT. V shed 0 bases and J shed 6 bases, with 11 bases lying between them. Here the CDR3 DNA reads TGTGCCAGCAGTGAAGCGCGAGGGACCTCTGAAGCTTTCTTT. Translated, it gives CASSEARGTSEAFF.

The chain carries TRBV7-9 and TRBJ2-7, with 7 bases fitting TRBD1. The germline V gene encodes CDR1 SEHNR and CDR2 FQNEAQ (reference sequence). With V trimmed by 6 bases and J by 3 bases, 11 bases remained unmatched. There are 15 residues in the CDR3. The CDR3 region is CASRQSPGQIYEQYF. The CDR3, as DNA: TGTGCCAGCAGACAAAGTCCGGGACAGATCTACGAGCAGTACTTC.

This clone appeared once. The chain employs TRBV28 and TRBJ1-5; a weak D match, TRBD1 (5 bases). The CDR3 is 16 residues long. V lost 1 base, J lost 6 bases, and 16 bases lay in between. In germline, CDR1 is MDHEN, CDR2 SYDVKM. Written as DNA, the CDR3 is TGTGCCAGCAGTTTATCTTCGGGGAAGGGGCGTCAGCCCCAGCATTTT. Protein sequence: CASSLSSGKGRQPQHF.